This T cell receptor (beta chain) was captured by sequencing in a study of blood T cell repertoires in COVID-19. TCRdb's table, derived via immunoSEQ multiplex PCR, lists solely in-frame clones and lacks some. This sample yields about 220,000 clones, of which 90% are seen a single time; about 15% belongs to the top ten. Assignment of participants to cohorts was predicated upon participant-reported clinical history. The V gene end was trimmed by 4 bases and the J gene end by 10 bases; junction bases not matched to a gene: 12. The germline V gene encodes CDR1 SGHTA and CDR2 FQGNSA. The CDR3 totals 16 residues.

This rearrangement joins TRBV7-2 to TRBJ2-7, with 14 bases matching TRBD2. The TCR comes from a man in his thirties or forties who had been exposed to COVID-19. The sequenced material came from PBMCs or T cells enriched from blood (not recorded which). This chain's CDR3 is CASSSQPGLAGEKQYF. The CDR3 DNA reads TGTGCCAGCAGCTCCCAACCGGGACTAGCGGGGGAAAAACAGTACTTC.